This is a list of T cell receptor beta chains from one sample in a study of blood T cells in healthy people across ages. TCRdb re-analysed the 5' RACE reads in MiXCR, keeping a single row per CDR3 protein. The sample shows some 900,000 distinct CDR3 sequences, around 48% of them seen only once. The specimen sequenced was blood. These receptors came from a man aged 30-40 years in good health. The CDR3 runs from the conserved cysteine through the conserved F or W. Fields, in order: J gene, V gene, CDR3 protein.

>TRBJ2-7|TRBV11-3
CASSSAGASGTYEQYF
>TRBJ1-1|TRBV20-1
CSARRPGWDFF
>TRBJ2-7|TRBV27
CASSVSNGYEQYF
>TRBJ1-1|TRBV11-3
CASSLGSGGNTEAFF
>TRBJ2-3|TRBV3-1
CASSQGRTSIDTQYF
>TRBJ2-7|TRBV12-3/TRBV12-4
CASSQGLAGYYEQYF
>TRBJ1-4|TRBV25-1
CASSESDRGNEKLFF
>TRBJ2-1|TRBV3-1
CASSQVPGAYNEQFF
>TRBJ1-4|TRBV5-6
CASSTLDSSEKLFF
>TRBJ2-1|TRBV7-8
CASRRQGPEQFF
>TRBJ2-3|TRBV5-1
CASSPQEGLTDTQYF
>TRBJ1-2|TRBV20-1
CSARDRNRPGGYTF
>TRBJ1-2|TRBV6-5
CASTPLLGLNYGYTF
>TRBJ1-2|TRBV6-5
CASSTTGFSYTF
>TRBJ2-3|TRBV13
CASSLRTSGVGTDTQYF
>TRBJ2-7|TRBV20-1
CSARDGLGGEYEQYF
>TRBJ2-1|TRBV5-1
CASSPAPGISSYNEQFF
>TRBJ2-3|TRBV10-1
CASSDRAELPYF
>.|TRBV20-1
CSARSVTSGPRVGYEQYF
>TRBJ2-5|TRBV2
CASSGGYQETQYF
>TRBJ2-7|TRBV29-1
CSATISGGYEQYF
>TRBJ2-1|TRBV12-3/TRBV12-4
CASSPNSYFEQFF
>TRBJ2-1|TRBV7-2
CASSLTSGVETQFF
>TRBJ1-5|TRBV4-3
CASSQEGRAGQPQHF
>TRBJ2-7|TRBV7-9
CASSFIPGVGEQYF
>TRBJ2-7|TRBV12-3/TRBV12-4
CASSLALGSGGSYEQYF
>TRBJ2-7|TRBV7-2
CASSGGGFLSSYEQYF
>TRBJ2-1|TRBV6-2/TRBV6-3
CAIAAISYNEQFF
>TRBJ1-2|TRBV4-1
CASSQGNPTQWRVDGYTF
>TRBJ2-1|TRBV9
CASSEAGQGYNEQFF
>TRBJ2-4|TRBV29-1
CSVGGNLAKNIQYF
>TRBJ2-3|TRBV4-1
CASSQARSPDTQYF
>TRBJ2-5|TRBV28
CASSLLQVETQYF
>TRBJ2-7|TRBV29-1
CSGVRAGSYEQYF
>TRBJ2-1|TRBV27
CASSLSRQGPYEQFF
>TRBJ1-1|TRBV12-3/TRBV12-4
CASRLTGQLGSTEAFF
>TRBJ2-3|TRBV4-1
CASSQYQGLAGGADTQYF
>TRBJ2-7|TRBV12-3/TRBV12-4
CASRRDRASYEQYF
>TRBJ1-5|TRBV30
CAWSGDRPGPQHF
>TRBJ2-1|TRBV5-1
CASSQGELSYNEQFF
>TRBJ1-5|TRBV12-3/TRBV12-4
CASSSGQDRQPQHF
>TRBJ2-1|TRBV6-2/TRBV6-3
CASRYRVGSYNEQFF
>TRBJ2-5|TRBV12-3/TRBV12-4
CASSFTPPPETQYF
>TRBJ2-7|TRBV9
CASSPSGTDHREQYF
>TRBJ2-3|TRBV28
CASSFSGGPDTQYF
>TRBJ1-2|TRBV7-9
CASSLGELSNYGYTF
>TRBJ1-5|TRBV12-3/TRBV12-4
CASSLMGGQPQHF
>TRBJ2-5|TRBV6-6
CASSYVAGRQETQYF
>TRBJ2-5|TRBV5-5
CASSGDPLQETQYF
>TRBJ2-2|TRBV11-1
CASSLGSGGELFF
>TRBJ2-7|TRBV4-3
CASSQDNEYEQYF
>TRBJ1-1|TRBV29-1
CSAVQLNTEAFF
>TRBJ2-2|TRBV7-3
CASSTGKSGNTGELFF
>TRBJ1-4|TRBV20-1
CSVLGSTNEKLFF
>TRBJ2-2|TRBV3-1
CASSQERGASTGELFF
>TRBJ2-1|TRBV7-2
CASSPPTGHEQFF
>TRBJ2-3|TRBV14
CASSREGLAGLRTDTQYF
>TRBJ1-5|TRBV20-1
CSAYRGLPDQPQHF